This TCR beta chain was profiled in a study of blood T cell repertoires in COVID-19. Overall study context: In each case, the material was cDNA or gDNA derived from T cells, B-cell-depleted T cells, or PBMCs.

Recruited during active infection, patients (from Seattle) were subsequently followed longitudinally. Per the study methods: Reference gene primer amplification gave nucleated cell count estimates. Using immunoSEQ multiplex PCR, the repertoire was profiled, and TCRdb retains in-frame clones only, with some absent. The V and J calls and the clone size are those of that table, but D and trimming were determined from the DNA. This table holds some 250,000 clones, around nine tenths found once. The CDR3 is made up of 18 amino acids. Germline assignment: CDR1 WNHNN and CDR2 SYGVQD (reference sequence). Trimming cost V 6 bases and J 1 base; bases outside gene matches: 14.

Specimen: peripheral blood. The J gene is TRBJ1-5, the V gene TRBV10-1; TRBD1 matches at 8 bases. This sequence was found in a woman aged 60-75 years with COVID-19, enrolled during active disease. The CDR3 sequence: CASRVWTGSQTSNQPQHF. CDR3 coding DNA: TGCGCCAGCAGAGTCTGGACAGGGAGTCAGACGAGCAATCAGCCCCAGCATTTT.